Below are 15 T cell receptor beta chains sequenced from a single sample in a study of cytomegalovirus exposure and HLA in healthy donors. The PCR employed 60 Vbeta primers together with 13 Jbeta primers. Data came from immunoSEQ multiplex PCR; TCRdb stores just in-frame clones and leaves some out. Among roughly 160,000 clones listed, approximately 80% were seen once. Sequencing was performed on PBMCs. The receptors come from a woman aged 30 to 39 in good health and CMV-seropositive.

CDR3 region: CASSVWDRDISGNTIYF. The DNA for the CDR3 is TGTGCCAGCAGCGTATGGGACAGGGATATCTCTGGAAACACCATATATTTT. The chain is built from TRBV9 and TRBJ1-3, with TRBD1 matching 9 bases. This CDR3 comprises 17 residues. Per the germline V gene, CDR1 is SGDLS and CDR2 is YYNGEE. V was pared by 1 base and J by 0 bases, with 5 bases of the junction left unmatched.

The chain joins TRBV4-2 to TRBJ2-2; 7 bases align to TRBD2. This CDR3 has 14 amino acids. Germline assignment: CDR1 LGHNA and CDR2 YNFKEQ. The junction had 4 bases not matched to a gene; V was cut back by 4 bases and J by 5 bases. CDR3 in amino acids: CASSPPRGTGELFF. The CDR3 DNA reads TGTGCCAGCAGCCCTCCGCGGGGGACCGGGGAGCTGTTTTTT.

The V call is TRBV6-1, the J call TRBJ2-7; a possible D gene is TRBD1 (6 bases). V was cut by 7 bases and J by 3 bases, with 13 bases left in between. Germline CDR1 MNHNS, CDR2 SASEGT. The CDR3 runs 13 residues. CDR3 nucleotides: TGTGCCAGCAAATCGGACAGAATCTACGAGCAGTACTTC. This translates into CASKSDRIYEQYF.

This rearrangement joins TRBV7-2 to TRBJ1-1; D is ambiguous. The CDR3 runs to 14 residues. Trimming took 1 base from V and 1 from J, leaving 7 bases between them. From germline, CDR1 is SGHTA and CDR2 FQGNSA. The CDR3 spells CASSLVRRNTEAFF. The DNA for the CDR3 is TGTGCCAGCAGCTTAGTCCGTAGGAACACTGAAGCTTTCTTT.

The chain has TRBV9 and TRBJ2-1, with 10 positions matching TRBD2. The CDR3 is made up of 15 amino acids. The trim removed 1 base at V and 14 bases at J, leaving 12 bases unmatched. Looked up from germline, CDR1 is SGDLS and CDR2 is YYNGEE. The CDR3 region has the DNA TGTGCCAGCAGCGTAAGTGGAAGCGGGGGGGGCCATGAGTTCTTC. It yields the protein CASSVSGSGGGHEFF.

V and J are TRBV11-2 and TRBJ2-7; D is perhaps TRBD2 (6 bases). The CDR3 contains 15 residues. V was trimmed by 5 bases and J by 0 bases, leaving 14 bases between them. Germline V CDR1 and CDR2: SGHAT, FQNNGV. The CDR3 sequence is CASSTNSGLSYEQYF. In nucleotides, the CDR3 is TGTGCCAGCAGCACTAACAGCGGGCTCTCCTACGAGCAGTACTTC.

This chain uses TRBV2 with TRBJ2-1; 9 bases line up with TRBD2. This CDR3 is built from 14 residues. With 8 bases clipped from V and 7 bases from J, the junction kept 9 bases outside the gene matches. Germline CDR1 reads SNHLY; CDR2 reads FYNNEI. The chain's CDR3 is CASGGGALNNEQFF. CDR3 DNA: TGTGCCAGCGGCGGGGGGGCCTTGAATAATGAGCAGTTCTTC. Full variable domain (missing parts from reference TRBV2 and TRBJ2-1): EPEVTQTPSHQVTQMGQEVILRCVPISNHLYFYWYRQILGQKVEFLVSFYNNEISEKSEIFDDQFSVERPDGSNFTLKIRSTKLEDSAMYFCASGGGALNNEQFFGPGTRLTVL.

Notes on this clone: Other nucleotide sequences from this sample produce the same CDR3. The chain recombines TRBV19 with TRBJ1-6; D gene uncertain. Trimming removed 3 bases at V and 9 bases at J, with 6 bases between. The germline V gene encodes CDR1 LNHDA and CDR2 SQIVND (reference sequence). The CDR3 is made up of 12 amino acids. CDR3: CASSIAGSPLHF. For the CDR3, the DNA is TGTGCCAGTAGTATCGCGGGTTCACCCCTCCACTTT.

The J gene is TRBJ2-7, the V gene TRBV2; 7 bases match TRBD1. With V trimmed by 8 bases and J by 2 bases, 6 bases remained unmatched. The germline gives CDR1 SNHLY, CDR2 FYNNEI. This CDR3 is built from 13 residues. CDR3 region: CASRGQATYEQYF. The CDR3 nucleotides are TGTGCCAGCCGAGGACAGGCTACCTACGAGCAGTACTTC.

The rearrangement joins TRBV7-2 to TRBJ2-5, with D possibly TRBD2 on 5 matching bases. Germline CDR1 SGHTA, CDR2 FQGNSA. The V gene lost 4 bases and the J gene lost 4 bases, with 7 bases spanning the gap. The CDR3 runs 12 residues. The CDR3 is CASSYRGETQYF. Here the CDR3 DNA reads TGTGCCAGCAGCTACCGGGGAGAGACCCAGTACTTC.

The gene calls are TRBV6-1 and TRBJ2-1; 10 bases match TRBD2. This CDR3 region has 17 residues. After removal of 1 base from V and 4 bases from J, the junction contained 7 bases not matched to a gene. Looked up from germline, CDR1 is MNHNS and CDR2 is SASEGT. This chain's CDR3 is CASSEGASGGRYNEQFF. Here the CDR3 DNA reads TGTGCCAGCAGTGAAGGAGCTAGCGGGGGTCGGTACAATGAGCAGTTCTTC.

The chain couples TRBV4-3 to TRBJ2-1; D might be TRBD1 (6 bases). Germline CDR1 reads LGHNA; CDR2 reads YSLEER. The CDR3 has 15 amino acids. The germline V and J ends were trimmed by 0 bases and 15 bases, with 21 bases remaining between them. This CDR3 reads CASSQESGGLTDVFF. CDR3 sequence (DNA): TGCGCCAGCAGCCAAGAATCTGGGGGCCTGACCGACGTGTTCTTC.

The genes are TRBV19 and TRBJ2-3; TRBD1 aligns across 8 bases. Germline-derived CDR1 and CDR2 are LNHDA and SQIVND (reference sequence). The CDR3 extends over 15 amino acids. V was clipped by 3 bases and J by 6 bases; unmatched bases: 8. The CDR3 coding sequence is TGTGCCAGTAGTATCTCCAGGGGGCGCTGGGATACGCAGTATTTT. It specifies CASSISRGRWDTQYF.

This clone has more than one count but fewer than ten. The V call is TRBV7-9, the J call TRBJ1-2; D is unclear. The CDR3 is made up of 13 amino acids. Germline CDR1 reads SEHNR; CDR2 reads FQNEAQ (reference sequence). Trimming pared 6 bases from V and 0 bases from J, leaving 8 bases between. The CDR3 protein is CASSPEANYGYTF. CDR3 DNA sequence: TGTGCCAGCAGTCCCGAGGCTAACTATGGCTACACCTTC.

In the case of this clone: At one end, the junction sequence differs from germline, possibly due to a read error. This rearrangement joins TRBV10-3 to TRBJ2-3; 7 bases agree with TRBD1. Germline CDR1 and CDR2: ENHRY and SYGVKD. The CDR3 is 13 amino acids. CDR3 loop: CAIGEQGKSTQYF. CDR3 nucleotide sequence: TGTGCCATCGGTGAACAGGGGAAGAGTACGCAGTATTTT.